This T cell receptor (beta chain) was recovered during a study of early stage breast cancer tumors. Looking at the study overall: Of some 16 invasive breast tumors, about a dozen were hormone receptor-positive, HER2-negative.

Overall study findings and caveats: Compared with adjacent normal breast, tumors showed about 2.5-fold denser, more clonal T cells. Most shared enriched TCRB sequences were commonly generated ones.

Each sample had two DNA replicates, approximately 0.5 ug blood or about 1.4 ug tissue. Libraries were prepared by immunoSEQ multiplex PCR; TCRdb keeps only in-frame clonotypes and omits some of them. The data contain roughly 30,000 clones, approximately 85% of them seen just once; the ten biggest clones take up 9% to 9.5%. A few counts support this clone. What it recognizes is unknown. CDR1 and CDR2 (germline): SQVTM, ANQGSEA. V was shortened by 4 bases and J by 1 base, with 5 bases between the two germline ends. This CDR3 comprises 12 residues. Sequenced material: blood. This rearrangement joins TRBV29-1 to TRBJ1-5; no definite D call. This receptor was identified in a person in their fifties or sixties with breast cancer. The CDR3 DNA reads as TGCAGCGTTGGAGGGAGCAATCAGCCCCAGCATTTT. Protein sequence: CSVGGSNQPQHF.